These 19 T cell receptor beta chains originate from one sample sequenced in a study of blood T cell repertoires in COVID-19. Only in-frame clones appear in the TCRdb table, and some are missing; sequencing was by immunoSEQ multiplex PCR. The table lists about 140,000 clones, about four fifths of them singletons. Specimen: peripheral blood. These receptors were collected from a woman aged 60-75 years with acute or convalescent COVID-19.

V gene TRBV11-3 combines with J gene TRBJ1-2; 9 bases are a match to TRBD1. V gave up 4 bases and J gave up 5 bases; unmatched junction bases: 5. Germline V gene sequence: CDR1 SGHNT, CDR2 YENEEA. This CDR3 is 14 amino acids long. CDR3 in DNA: TGTGCCAGCAGCTCAGGGACAGGGATATATGGCTACACCTTC. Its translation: CASSSGTGIYGYTF.

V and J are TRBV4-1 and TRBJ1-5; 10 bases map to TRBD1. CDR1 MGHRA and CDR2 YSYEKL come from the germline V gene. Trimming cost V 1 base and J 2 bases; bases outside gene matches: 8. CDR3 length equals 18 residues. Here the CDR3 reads CASSQGRTGGLGNQPQHF. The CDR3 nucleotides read TGCGCCAGCAGCCAAGGGAGGACAGGGGGTCTGGGCAATCAGCCCCAGCATTTT.

The chain's CDR3 is CASSFGGAAGYTF. The CDR3 DNA follows: TGTGCCAGCAGCTTCGGGGGGGCAGCCGGCTACACCTTC. The V gene is TRBV7-6, the J gene TRBJ1-2, with D perhaps TRBD1 (6 bases). V was shortened by 3 bases and J by 8 bases, with 13 bases between the two germline ends. Germline CDR1 is SGHVS and CDR2 is FNYEAQ. The CDR3 is 13 amino acids.

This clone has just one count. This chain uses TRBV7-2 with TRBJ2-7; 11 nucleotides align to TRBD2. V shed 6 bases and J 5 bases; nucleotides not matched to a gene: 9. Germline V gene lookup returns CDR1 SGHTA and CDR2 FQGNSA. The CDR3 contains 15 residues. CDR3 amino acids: CASSIIAGGPNEQYF. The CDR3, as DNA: TGTGCCAGCAGTATCATAGCGGGAGGGCCCAACGAGCAGTACTTC. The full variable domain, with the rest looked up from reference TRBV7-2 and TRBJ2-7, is GAGVSQSPSNKVTEKGKDVELRCDPISGHTALYWYRQSLGQGLEFLIYFQGNSAPDKSGLPSDRFSAERTGGSVSTLTIQRTQQEDSAVYLCASSIIAGGPNEQYFGPGTRLTVT.

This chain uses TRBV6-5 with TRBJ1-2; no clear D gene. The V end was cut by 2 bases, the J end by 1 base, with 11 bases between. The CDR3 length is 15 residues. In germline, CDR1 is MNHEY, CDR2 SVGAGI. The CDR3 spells CASSYTAGSNYGYTF. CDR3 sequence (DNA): TGTGCCAGCAGTTACACCGCTGGCAGTAACTATGGCTACACCTTC.

The CDR3 protein is CASSLGPGQGGSYGYTF. CDR3 nucleotide sequence: TGTGCCAGCAGCTTAGGCCCGGGACAGGGAGGCAGCTATGGCTACACCTTC. The J gene is TRBJ1-2, the V gene TRBV11-2; 9 nucleotides align to TRBD1. Germline loops: CDR1 SGHAT, CDR2 FQNNGV. Trimming took 1 base from V and 4 from J; bases not matched to a gene: 10. The CDR3 sequence is 17 residues long.

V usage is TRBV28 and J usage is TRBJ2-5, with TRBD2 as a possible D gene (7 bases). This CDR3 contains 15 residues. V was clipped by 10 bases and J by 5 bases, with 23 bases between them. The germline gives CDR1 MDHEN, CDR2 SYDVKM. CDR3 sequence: CATSGGQAWVETQYF. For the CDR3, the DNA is TGTGCCACCTCCGGGGGGCAGGCATGGGTGGAGACCCAGTACTTC.

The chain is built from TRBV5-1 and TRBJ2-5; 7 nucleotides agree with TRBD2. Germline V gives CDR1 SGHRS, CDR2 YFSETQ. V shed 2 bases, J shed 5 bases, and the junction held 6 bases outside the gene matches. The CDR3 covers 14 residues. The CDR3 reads CASSFGGSPETQYF. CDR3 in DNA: TGCGCCAGCAGCTTCGGCGGGAGTCCGGAGACCCAGTACTTC.

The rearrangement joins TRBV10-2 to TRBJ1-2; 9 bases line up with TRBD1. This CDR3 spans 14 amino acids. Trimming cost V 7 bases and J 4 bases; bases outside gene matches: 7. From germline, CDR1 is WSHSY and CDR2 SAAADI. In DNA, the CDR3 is TGCGCCAGCACTCGTGGACAGGGGACCTATGGCTACACCTTC. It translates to CASTRGQGTYGYTF.

The CDR3 sequence is CASSSPSSQGHSYNEQFF. The CDR3 nucleotides are TGTGCCAGCAGCTCCCCCTCTAGTCAGGGGCACTCCTACAATGAGCAGTTCTTC. J is TRBJ2-1 and V is TRBV7-2; possibly TRBD1 for D (6 bases). This CDR3 contains 18 residues. The V and J ends lost 4 bases and 0 bases respectively, with 19 bases between them. Germline V gene data show CDR1 as SGHTA and CDR2 as FQGNSA.

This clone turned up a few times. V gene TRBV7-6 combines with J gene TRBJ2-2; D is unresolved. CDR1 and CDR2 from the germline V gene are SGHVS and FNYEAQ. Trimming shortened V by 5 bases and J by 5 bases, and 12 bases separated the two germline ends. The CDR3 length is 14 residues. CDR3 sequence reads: CASSPSGGTGELFF. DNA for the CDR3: TGTGCCAGCAGCCCTTCGGGTGGGACCGGGGAGCTGTTTTTT.

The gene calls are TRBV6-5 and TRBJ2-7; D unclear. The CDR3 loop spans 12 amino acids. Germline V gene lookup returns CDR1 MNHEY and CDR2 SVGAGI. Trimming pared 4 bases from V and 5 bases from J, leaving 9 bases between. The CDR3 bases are TGTGCCAGCAGTTCTCCCAGGCACGAGCAGTACTTC. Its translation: CASSSPRHEQYF.

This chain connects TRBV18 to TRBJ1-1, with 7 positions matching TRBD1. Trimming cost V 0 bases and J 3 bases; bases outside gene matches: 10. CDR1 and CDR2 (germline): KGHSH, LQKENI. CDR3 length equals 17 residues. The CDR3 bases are TGTGCCAGCTCACCACCGACAGGGTCCCCAGTTTACACTGAAGCTTTCTTT. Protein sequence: CASSPPTGSPVYTEAFF. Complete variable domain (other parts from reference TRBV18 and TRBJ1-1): NAGVMQNPRHLVRRRGQEARLRCSPMKGHSHVYWYRQLPEEGLKFMVYLQKENIIDESGMPKERFSAEFPKEGPSILRIQQVVRGDSAAYFCASSPPTGSPVYTEAFFGQGTRLTVV.

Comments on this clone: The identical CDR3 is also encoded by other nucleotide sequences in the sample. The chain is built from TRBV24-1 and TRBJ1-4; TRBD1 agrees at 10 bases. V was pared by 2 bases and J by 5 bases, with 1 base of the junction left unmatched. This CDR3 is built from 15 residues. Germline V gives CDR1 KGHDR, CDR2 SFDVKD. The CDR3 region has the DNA TGTGCCACCAGTGATTCGGGACAGGGGAATGAAAAACTGTTTTTT. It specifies CATSDSGQGNEKLFF.

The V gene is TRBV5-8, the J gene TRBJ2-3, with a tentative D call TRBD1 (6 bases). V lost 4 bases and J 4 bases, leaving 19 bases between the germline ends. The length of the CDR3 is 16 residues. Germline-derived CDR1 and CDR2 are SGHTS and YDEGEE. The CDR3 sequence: CASSTWTSGESDTQYF. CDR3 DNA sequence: TGTGCCAGCAGCACATGGACATCAGGGGAGTCAGATACGCAGTATTTT.

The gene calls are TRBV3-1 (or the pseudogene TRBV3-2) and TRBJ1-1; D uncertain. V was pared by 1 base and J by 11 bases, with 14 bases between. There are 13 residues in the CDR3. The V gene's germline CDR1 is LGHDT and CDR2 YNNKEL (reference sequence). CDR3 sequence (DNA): TGTGCCAGCAGCCAAGGCGGAACCTCGGGGGCTTTCTTT. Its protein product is CASSQGGTSGAFF.

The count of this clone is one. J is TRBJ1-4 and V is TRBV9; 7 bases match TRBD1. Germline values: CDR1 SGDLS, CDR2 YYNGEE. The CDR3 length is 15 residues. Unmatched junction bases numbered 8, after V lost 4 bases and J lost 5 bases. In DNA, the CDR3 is TGTGCCAGCAGCCTACAGGGGCAACCCAATGAAAAACTGTTTTTT. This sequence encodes CASSLQGQPNEKLFF.

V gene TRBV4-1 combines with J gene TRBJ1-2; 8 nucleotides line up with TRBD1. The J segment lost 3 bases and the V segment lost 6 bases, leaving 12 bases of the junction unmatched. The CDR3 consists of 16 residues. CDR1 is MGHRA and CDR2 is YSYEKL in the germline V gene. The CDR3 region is CASRISLTGAYYGYTF. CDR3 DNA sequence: TGCGCCAGCAGAATTAGTTTGACAGGGGCGTACTATGGCTACACCTTC.

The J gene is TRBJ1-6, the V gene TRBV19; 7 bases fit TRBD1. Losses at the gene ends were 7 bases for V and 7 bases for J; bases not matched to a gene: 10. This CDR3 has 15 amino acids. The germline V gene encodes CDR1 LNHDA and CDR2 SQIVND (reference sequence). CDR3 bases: TGTGCCAGTACCGACCCCGACAGGGAGAATTCACCCCTCCACTTT. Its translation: CASTDPDRENSPLHF.